Listed here is a single TCR beta chain. Its antigen is currently unknown. This sample was included in a study of OX40 agonist ivuxolimab in advanced cancers. Study summary: Enrolled patients in dose escalation had cancers that were hepatocellular carcinoma, melanoma, renal cell or head and neck cancer. The study's findings and limits: With doses of 0.1-3.0 mg/kg, partial responders showed among the lowest clonal expansion. Clones of CD4+ and CD8+ blood T cells grew by week 6 at doses of 0.1 to 3.0 mg/kg.

TCRdb keeps only in-frame clones here, not all; method: immunoSEQ multiplex PCR. The sample includes around 20,000 clones, roughly 88% of them seen just once. The V and J ends lost 4 bases and 1 base respectively, with 10 bases between them. The germline gives CDR1 MNHEY, CDR2 SMNVEV (reference sequence). There are 14 residues in the CDR3. The sample was CD4+ or CD8+ T cells sorted from blood, taken in a trial of the OX40 agonist ivuxolimab. The sequence was collected from an adult with an advanced solid tumor such as melanoma, head and neck, liver or kidney cancer. V and J are TRBV27 and TRBJ2-5; no firm D call. The CDR3 nucleotides read TGTGCCAGCAGTTCGGCCGTCCGCCAAGAGACCCAGTACTTC. Translated, it gives CASSSAVRQETQYF.